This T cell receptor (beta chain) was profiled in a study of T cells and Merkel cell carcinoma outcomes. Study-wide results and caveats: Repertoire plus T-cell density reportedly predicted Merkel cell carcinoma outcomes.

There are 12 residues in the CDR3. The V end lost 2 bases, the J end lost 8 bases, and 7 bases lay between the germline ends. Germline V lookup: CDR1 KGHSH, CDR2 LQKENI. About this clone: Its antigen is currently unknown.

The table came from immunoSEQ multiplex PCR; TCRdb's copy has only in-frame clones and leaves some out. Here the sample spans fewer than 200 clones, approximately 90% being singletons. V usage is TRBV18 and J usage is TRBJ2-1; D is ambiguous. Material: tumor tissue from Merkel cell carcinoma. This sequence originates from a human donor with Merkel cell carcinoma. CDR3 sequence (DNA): TGTGCCAGCTCACCATACCAGGATGAGCAGTTCTTC. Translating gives CASSPYQDEQFF.